This T cell receptor (beta chain) is drawn from a study of cytomegalovirus exposure and HLA in healthy donors. This clone was seen a few times. Its antigen is still unknown. The PCR had 60 Vbeta and 13 Jbeta primers. Assay: immunoSEQ multiplex PCR; the TCRdb copy retains only in-frame clones and omits some. The data show around 190,000 clones, roughly a tenth seen once. Findings and caveats of the study: Cytomegalovirus association was assigned to approximately 180 TCR beta chains. The likely origin of a cluster of highly shared sequence variants was a sequencing artifact.

The CDR3 consists of 13 residues. The V gene's germline CDR1 is PRHDT and CDR2 FYEKMQ (reference sequence). The V end was cut by 4 bases, the J end by 4 bases, with 10 bases between. This clonotype was obtained from a woman aged 30 to 39 in good health and CMV-seropositive. The chain is built from TRBV13 and TRBJ1-1; TRBD1 is a possible D gene (5 bases). Sequencing was performed on PBMCs. The CDR3 loop is CASSSGGATEAFF. In DNA, the CDR3 is TGTGCCAGCAGCTCGGGAGGGGCCACTGAAGCTTTCTTT.